A single sample gave rise to the 13 T cell receptor beta chains below, sequenced in a study of vaccination and CD4 T cells after COVID-19. Sequencing of the DNA from cultured CD4+ T cells was carried out with the Oncomine TCR Beta short-read assay. One entry per CDR3 protein, called by TCRdb with MiXCR from the PCR reads. This sample yields around 12,000 distinct CDR3 sequences, of which over 40% are seen a single time; less than 10% belongs to the top ten. The antigens these receptors bind are not known. Treatment noted: roughly 11-day PBMC culture with coronavirus spike peptide pools or control peptides (ViraFEST assay). Sequenced input: CD4+ T cells from blood, cultured in vitro. The receptors here all came from a human donor who had recovered from COVID-19.

This sequence joins TRBV6-1 and TRBJ1-1; D is undetermined. From germline, CDR1 is MNHNS and CDR2 SASEGT. Trimming took 5 bases from V and 0 from J, leaving 4 bases between them. The CDR3 extends over 12 amino acids. CDR3 region: CASSPVNTEAFF. As DNA, the CDR3 is TGTGCCAGCAGTCCAGTGAACACTGAAGCTTTCTTT.

This chain joins TRBV7-6 and TRBJ1-1; possible D gene TRBD1, 5 bases. V lost 4 bases and J 3 bases, leaving 6 bases between the germline ends. CDR3 size: 12 residues. CDR1 and CDR2 from the germline V gene are SGHVS and FNYEAQ. The CDR3 protein is CASSWGDTEAFF. The CDR3 DNA reads TGTGCCAGCAGCTGGGGGGACACTGAAGCTTTCTTT.

The chain carries TRBV7-2 and TRBJ2-3; D gene unclear. Germline lookup yields CDR1 SGHTA and CDR2 FQGNSA. V was cut by 4 bases and J by 2 bases, with 13 bases left in between. The CDR3 runs to 15 residues. CDR3 DNA: TGTGCCAGCAGCTCGACGGCGGTCCACACAGATACGCAGTATTTT. Encoded protein: CASSSTAVHTDTQYF.

The chain links TRBV29-1 to TRBJ1-2; D remains ambiguous. There are 11 residues in the CDR3. Germline V lookup: CDR1 SQVTM, CDR2 ANQGSEA. Between the trimmed V and J ends, which lost 2 bases and 6 bases, there was a span of 7 bases. Written as DNA, the CDR3 is TGCAGCGTTGAACGAGAGAATGGCTACACCTTC. Translating gives CSVERENGYTF.

The rearrangement links TRBV10-1 to TRBJ2-3; 10 bases agree with TRBD1. This CDR3 spans 14 amino acids. V was clipped by 5 bases and J by 9 bases; unmatched bases: 8. Germline V lookup: CDR1 WNHNN, CDR2 SYGVQD (reference sequence). DNA of the CDR3: TGCGCCAGCAGTACCGGGACAGGGGTTGGAACGCAGTATTTT. Amino acids: CASSTGTGVGTQYF.

Turning to this clonotype: At one end, the junction sequence differs from germline, possibly due to a read error. V is TRBV24-1 and J is TRBJ2-2; D possibly corresponds to TRBD2 (5 bases). The CDR3 has 14 amino acids. Germline V gene data show CDR1 as KGHDR and CDR2 as SFDVKD. The chain's CDR3 is CATSSEINTGELFF. CDR3 sequence (DNA): TGTGCCACCAGTTCCGAGATCAACACCGGGGAGTTGTTTTTT.

This chain uses TRBV11-2 with TRBJ2-1; D is possibly TRBD2 (6 bases). The germline CDR1 and CDR2 sequences are SGHAT and FQNNGV. The CDR3 spans 15 residues. V was cut by 4 bases and J by 6 bases, with 16 bases left in between. CDR3 in amino acids: CASSSRGAMVNEQFF. CDR3 nucleotides: TGTGCCAGCAGCTCGCGCGGGGCGATGGTCAATGAGCAGTTCTTC.

This clonotype occurred a few times. The chain is built from TRBV6-1 and TRBJ2-7, with 9 bases fitting TRBD1. The V and J ends lost 7 bases and 6 bases, in that order; junction bases with no gene match: 10. This CDR3 contains 14 residues. Per germline, CDR1 MNHNS and CDR2 SASEGT. The CDR3 DNA reads as TGTGCCAGCACTCGGACAGGGGTAATAATCGAGCAGTACTTC. Translation gives CASTRTGVIIEQYF.

A few counts support this clonotype. The rearrangement uses TRBV30 and TRBJ2-7; 11 bases map to TRBD2. From germline, CDR1 is GTSNPN and CDR2 SVGIG (reference sequence). This CDR3 contains 13 residues. The CDR3 is CGLGLADSYEQYF. The CDR3 DNA reads as TGTGGATTGGGACTAGCGGACTCCTACGAGCAGTACTTC.

Worth noting for this clonotype: This may be a read error: a much more frequent sequence differs by one nucleotide. The chain is built from TRBV20-1 and TRBJ2-7, with D perhaps TRBD2 (6 bases). The CDR3 contains 14 residues. V was clipped by 1 base and J by 2 bases, with 12 bases between them. Germline V gene data show CDR1 as DFQATT and CDR2 as SNEGSKA (reference sequence). The CDR3 sequence: CSARGRSGTYEQYF. The CDR3 region has the DNA TGCAGTGCTAGAGGTCGTAGCGGAACCTACGAGCAGTACTTC.

The V call is TRBV20-1, the J call TRBJ2-3, with TRBD2 matching over 12 bases. This CDR3 has 18 amino acids. V shed 0 bases, J shed 2 bases, and the junction held 9 bases outside the gene matches. Per the germline V gene, CDR1 is DFQATT and CDR2 is SNEGSKA (reference sequence). The CDR3 DNA reads TGCAGTGCTAGAGATATCACTAGCGGGAGGCTGGACACAGATACGCAGTATTTT. Translation: CSARDITSGRLDTDTQYF.

Only a few counts were recorded for this clonotype. The chain combines TRBV7-3 with TRBJ1-3; D is uncertain. This CDR3 has 15 residues. Germline values: CDR1 SGHTA, CDR2 FQGTGA. The germline V and J ends were trimmed by 0 bases and 0 bases, with 6 bases remaining between them. The CDR3 nucleotides are TGTGCCAGCAGCTTAACAGCGGACTCTGGAAACACCATATATTTT. It codes for CASSLTADSGNTIYF.

This clonotype has just a few counts. The chain employs TRBV19 and TRBJ1-5, with TRBD1 identical over 9 bases. The CDR3 is made up of 15 amino acids. Germline assignment: CDR1 LNHDA and CDR2 SQIVND (reference sequence). V dropped 4 bases and J dropped 7; count of bases not matched to a gene: 8. This CDR3 is CASSTLTGGNQPQHF. The CDR3 DNA is TGTGCCAGTAGTACCCTGACAGGGGGAAACCAGCCCCAGCATTTT.